These 15 T cell receptor beta chains share one sample of origin, sequenced in a study of blood T cell repertoires in COVID-19. Sequencing was performed with immunoSEQ multiplex PCR; in TCRdb, only in-frame clones are kept and a portion is missing. The repertoire holds about 190,000 clones, with about 88% as singletons. The specimen sequenced was PBMCs or T cells enriched from blood (not recorded which). These receptors all stem from a woman aged 25 to 39 who had recovered from COVID-19.

This chain uses TRBV5-8 with TRBJ1-3; the D is unclear. Trimming shortened V by 0 bases and J by 2 bases, and 9 bases separated the two germline ends. Germline CDR1 is SGHTS and CDR2 is YDEGEE. This CDR3 region has 15 residues. CDR3 loop: CASSLAGSTGNTIYF. Here the CDR3 DNA reads TGTGCCAGCAGCTTGGCTGGGAGCACTGGAAACACCATATATTTT. Full variable domain (missing parts from reference TRBV5-8 and TRBJ1-3): EAGVTQSPTHLIKTRGQQATLRCSPISGHTSVYWYQQALGLGLQFLLWYDEGEERNRGNFPPRFSGRQFPNYSSELNVNALELEDSALYLCASSLAGSTGNTIYFGEGSWLTVV.

V gene TRBV21-1 combines with J gene TRBJ2-7; whether TRBD1, the table's D call, matches the DNA was not checked. TRBV21-1 is a pseudogene. The CDR3 has 19 amino acids. CDR3 in DNA: TGTGCCAGCAGCAACCCCAGCGCGCCTGTGCAGGGCTTTTCCTACGAGCAGTACGTC. Its translation is CASSNPSAPVQGFSYEQYV.

The V and J genes are TRBV5-4 and TRBJ2-3, with 14 positions matching TRBD2. Germline lookup yields CDR1 SGHNT and CDR2 YYREEE (reference sequence). There are 16 residues in the CDR3. Trimming took 4 bases from V and 1 from J; bases not matched to a gene: 2. The CDR3 is CASSRGLAGGTDTQYF. In DNA, the CDR3 is TGTGCCAGCAGCCGGGGACTAGCGGGGGGCACAGATACGCAGTATTTT.

The chain is built from TRBV4-1 and TRBJ2-7, with 11 positions matching TRBD2. J lost 0 bases, V lost 3 bases, and 4 bases had no gene match. The CDR3 covers 16 residues. CDR1 is MGHRA and CDR2 is YSYEKL in the germline V gene. CDR3 amino acids: CASSHMGTSGSYEQYV. CDR3 bases: TGCGCCAGCAGCCACATGGGGACTAGCGGCTCCTACGAGCAGTACGTC.

The chain links TRBV27 to TRBJ1-1, with TRBD1 identical over 7 bases. This CDR3 has 12 amino acids. After removal of 5 bases from V and 10 bases from J, the junction contained 7 bases not matched to a gene. The germline V gene has CDR1 MNHEY and CDR2 SMNVEV (reference sequence). The CDR3 here is CASSPDRVGAFF. The CDR3 DNA follows: TGTGCCAGCAGTCCCGACAGGGTAGGAGCTTTCTTT.

Only a few counts were recorded for this clone. The chain is built from TRBV5-1 and TRBJ2-1, with 13 bases lining up with TRBD2. The trim removed 8 bases at V and 2 bases at J, leaving 1 base unmatched. The CDR3 spans 14 residues. The germline gives CDR1 SGHRS, CDR2 YFSETQ. CDR3 protein: CASGTSGAYNEQFF. In nucleotides, the CDR3 is TGCGCCAGTGGGACTAGCGGGGCCTACAATGAGCAGTTCTTC. The full variable domain, in which reference TRBV5-1 and TRBJ2-1 provide the parts outside the CDR3, is KAGVTQTPRYLIKTRGQQVTLSCSPISGHRSVSWYQQTPGQGLQFLFEYFSETQRNKGNFPGRFSGRQFSNSRSEMNVSTLELGDSALYLCASGTSGAYNEQFFGPGTRLTVL.

The J gene is TRBJ1-6, the V gene TRBV30; no reliable D call. Germline V gene data show CDR1 as GTSNPN and CDR2 as SVGIG (reference sequence). There are 14 residues in the CDR3. With 0 bases removed from V and 10 bases from J, the gap between germline ends came to 13 bases. The CDR3 coding sequence is TGTGCCTGGAGTGTGTCGGGGAATGTATCACCCCTCCACTTT. Translation gives CAWSVSGNVSPLHF.

This chain links TRBV5-1 with TRBJ1-6; tentative D call: TRBD1 (6 bases). V gave up 4 bases and J gave up 8 bases, with 16 bases separating them. This CDR3 has 15 residues. Germline CDR1 SGHRS, CDR2 YFSETQ. CDR3 nucleotide sequence: TGCGCCAGCAGCCCTGGGAGCTACAGGGATTCACCCCTCCACTTT. It encodes CASSPGSYRDSPLHF.

V is TRBV7-2 and J is TRBJ2-1, with 9 bases lining up with TRBD1. After removal of 5 bases from V and 7 bases from J, the junction contained 15 bases not matched to a gene. The germline CDR1 and CDR2 sequences are SGHTA and FQGNSA. CDR3 length: 17 residues. The CDR3: CASSPRMTGGSENEQFF. DNA for the CDR3: TGTGCCAGCAGCCCACGCATGACAGGGGGATCAGAGAATGAGCAGTTCTTC.

V is TRBV6-5 and J is TRBJ1-3; D is unresolved. Germline V CDR1 and CDR2: MNHEY, SVGAGI. V was shortened by 8 bases and J by 0 bases, with 11 bases between the two germline ends. The CDR3 extends over 14 amino acids. The CDR3 region has the DNA TGTGCCAGCGGAGGACGGTCCTCTGGAAACACCATATATTTT. Encoded protein: CASGGRSSGNTIYF.

CDR3 nucleotides: TGTGCCTGGAGCCACAGGGGTGGTAATTCACCCCTCCACTTT. Protein product: CAWSHRGGNSPLHF. The chain is built from TRBV30 and TRBJ1-6; 7 bases fit TRBD1. Per germline, CDR1 GTSNPN and CDR2 SVGIG (reference sequence). CDR3 size: 14 residues. V was clipped by 3 bases and J by 6 bases; unmatched bases: 5.

V usage is TRBV7-9 and J usage is TRBJ2-1; TRBD1 is a possible D gene (6 bases). Trimming left V 4 bases short and J 5 bases short, with 18 bases between. The CDR3 runs 16 residues. Germline CDR1 is SEHNR and CDR2 is FQNEAQ (reference sequence). CDR3 in DNA: TGTGCCAGCAGCTCCCGTGGGGGCCGGTACAACAATGAGCAGTTCTTC. It is translated as CASSSRGGRYNNEQFF.

This clone was counted a few times. This chain joins TRBV24-1 and TRBJ1-2, with TRBD1 matching over 7 bases. The CDR3 length is 13 residues. Germline lookup yields CDR1 KGHDR and CDR2 SFDVKD. V lost 11 bases, J lost 8 bases, and 13 bases stayed unmatched. This CDR3 reads CAIREGGADGYTF. The CDR3 bases are TGTGCCATTAGGGAAGGGGGCGCGGACGGCTACACCTTC.

The rearrangement joins TRBV5-1 to TRBJ1-4; 8 nucleotides match TRBD1. Trimming took 7 bases from V and 7 from J; bases not matched to a gene: 6. Germline V lookup: CDR1 SGHRS, CDR2 YFSETQ. The CDR3 contains 13 residues. The CDR3 here is CASQGAEGEKLFF. The CDR3 DNA is TGCGCCAGCCAGGGGGCCGAGGGTGAAAAACTGTTTTTT.

The rearrangement joins TRBV15 to TRBJ1-1, with D perhaps TRBD1 (5 bases). Germline loops: CDR1 LNHNV, CDR2 YYDKDF (reference sequence). Trimming left V 0 bases short and J 5 bases short, with 13 bases between. This CDR3 has 15 residues. The DNA of the CDR3 is TGTGCCACCAGCAGAGATGGGGAGGGGTGGACTGAAGCTTTCTTT. Protein: CATSRDGEGWTEAFF. The variable domain in full, with the rest retrieved from reference TRBV15 and TRBJ1-1, is DAMVIQNPRYQVTQFGKPVTLSCSQTLNHNVMYWYQQKSSQAPKLLFHYYDKDFNNEADTPDNFQSRRPNTSFCFLDIRSPGLGDTAMYLCATSRDGEGWTEAFFGQGTRLTVV.